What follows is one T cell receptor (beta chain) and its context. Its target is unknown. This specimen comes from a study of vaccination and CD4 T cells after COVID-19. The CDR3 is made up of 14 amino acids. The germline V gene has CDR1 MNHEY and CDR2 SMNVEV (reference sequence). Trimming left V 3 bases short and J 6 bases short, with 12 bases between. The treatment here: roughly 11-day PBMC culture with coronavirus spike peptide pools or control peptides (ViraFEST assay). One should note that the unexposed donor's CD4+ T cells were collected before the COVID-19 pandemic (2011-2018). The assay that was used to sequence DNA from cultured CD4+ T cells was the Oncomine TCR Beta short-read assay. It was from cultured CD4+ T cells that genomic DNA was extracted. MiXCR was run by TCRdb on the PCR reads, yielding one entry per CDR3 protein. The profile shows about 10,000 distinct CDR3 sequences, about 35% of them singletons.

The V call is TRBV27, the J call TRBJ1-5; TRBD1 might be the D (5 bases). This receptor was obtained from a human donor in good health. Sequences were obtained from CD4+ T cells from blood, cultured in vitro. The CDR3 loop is CASSFQGSLQPQHF. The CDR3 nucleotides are TGTGCCAGCAGTTTTCAGGGTTCTCTTCAGCCCCAGCATTTT.